Shown below are 10 T cell receptor beta chains from a single sample sequenced in a study of T cells after posttransplantation cyclophosphamide. The protocol was immunoSEQ multiplex PCR, while the TCRdb copy is restricted to in-frame clones and leaves out a portion. The repertoire holds 25,000 to 30,000 clones, with roughly 89% as singletons. Sequenced material: PBMCs. The receptors stem from a middle-aged man.

The chain employs TRBV7-2 and TRBJ1-3, with 8 bases that match TRBD1. Germline CDR1 reads SGHTA; CDR2 reads FQGNSA. The CDR3 extends over 15 amino acids. The junction had 8 bases not matched to a gene; V was cut back by 2 bases and J by 8 bases. CDR3 protein: CASSLIGGQADTIYF. The CDR3 region has the DNA TGTGCCAGCAGCTTAATCGGGGGACAGGCCGACACCATATATTTT.

A single count supports this clone. V and J are TRBV18 and TRBJ2-5; perhaps TRBD2 as D (5 bases). Germline V CDR1 and CDR2: KGHSH, LQKENI. Trimming took off 3 bases at V and 2 bases at J, with 10 bases between the two ends. CDR3 length: 14 residues. The CDR3 coding sequence is TGTGCCAGCTCACCCCCGGGATCACAAGAGACCCAGTACTTC. It encodes CASSPPGSQETQYF.

This chain links TRBV14 with TRBJ2-5, with D tentatively TRBD2 (6 bases). The V gene's germline CDR1 is SGHDN and CDR2 FVKESK. V shed 1 base and J shed 4 bases, with 13 bases lying between them. This CDR3 has 15 amino acids. This CDR3 reads CASSQGVAVSETQYF. As DNA, the CDR3 is TGTGCCAGCAGCCAAGGGGTAGCGGTATCAGAGACCCAGTACTTC.

This chain links TRBV28 with TRBJ2-3, with 10 positions matching TRBD1. Trimming cost V 8 bases and J 4 bases; bases outside gene matches: 15. In germline, CDR1 is MDHEN, CDR2 SYDVKM. The CDR3 consists of 17 residues. In DNA form, the CDR3 reads TGTGCCAGCCCCCCTTCCGGGACAGGGGAGAGATCAGATACGCAGTATTTT. Protein: CASPPSGTGERSDTQYF.

The J gene is TRBJ2-2, the V gene TRBV11-3; no clear D. Germline values: CDR1 SGHNT, CDR2 YENEEA. The CDR3 length is 14 residues. The V and J ends lost 3 bases and 1 base respectively, with 6 bases between them. The CDR3 loop is CASSFGGNTGELFF. CDR3 coding DNA: TGTGCCAGCAGCTTCGGCGGGAACACCGGGGAGCTGTTTTTT.

The chain combines TRBV30 with TRBJ1-2; no reliable D call. Trimming took off 1 base at V and 3 bases at J, with 12 bases between the two ends. Germline values: CDR1 GTSNPN, CDR2 SVGIG (reference sequence). The CDR3 has 14 amino acids. CDR3 in amino acids: CAWSGPREDYGYTF. CDR3 DNA sequence: TGTGCCTGGAGTGGTCCCCGGGAGGACTATGGCTACACCTTC. Supplemented by reference TRBV30 and TRBJ1-2, the full variable domain reads SQTIHQWPATLVQPVGSPLSLECTVEGTSNPNLYWYRQAAGRGLQLLFYSVGIGQISSEVPQNLSASRPQDRQFILSSKKLLLSDSGFYLCAWSGPREDYGYTFGSGTRLTVV.

The V call is TRBV13, the J call TRBJ1-1, with D unresolved. The germline V and J ends were trimmed by 5 bases and 1 base, with 14 bases remaining between them. Looked up from germline, CDR1 is PRHDT and CDR2 is FYEKMQ (reference sequence). The CDR3 is 15 amino acids. CDR3 DNA: TGTGCCAGCAGCCTAGAAGGTAGCTCGAACACTGAAGCTTTCTTT. This codes for CASSLEGSSNTEAFF.

This clone was detected only once. V and J are TRBV18 and TRBJ2-5; the D is unclear. V gave up 3 bases and J gave up 4 bases, with 9 bases separating them. Germline V gene lookup returns CDR1 KGHSH and CDR2 LQKENI. This CDR3 region has 13 residues. This CDR3 is CASSPLPSETQYF. For the CDR3, the DNA is TGTGCCAGCTCACCCCTCCCCTCAGAGACCCAGTACTTC.

This clone has just a few counts. V gene TRBV5-1 combines with J gene TRBJ2-5; D call uncertain. Trimming cost V 0 bases and J 2 bases, with 5 bases left between them. Germline V lookup: CDR1 SGHRS, CDR2 YFSETQ. The CDR3 length is 13 residues. Here the CDR3 DNA reads TGCGCCAGCAGCTTGGACAGACAAGAGACCCAGTACTTC. This gives the protein CASSLDRQETQYF.

The chain links TRBV14 to TRBJ2-1; TRBD1 might be the D (6 bases). The CDR3 runs to 15 residues. Trimming took 4 bases from V and 4 from J, leaving 14 bases between them. CDR1 is SGHDN, CDR2 FVKESK, per germline. This CDR3 is CASSLYAGQYNEQFF. The CDR3 nucleotides are TGTGCCAGCAGCCTATACGCAGGACAGTACAATGAGCAGTTCTTC.